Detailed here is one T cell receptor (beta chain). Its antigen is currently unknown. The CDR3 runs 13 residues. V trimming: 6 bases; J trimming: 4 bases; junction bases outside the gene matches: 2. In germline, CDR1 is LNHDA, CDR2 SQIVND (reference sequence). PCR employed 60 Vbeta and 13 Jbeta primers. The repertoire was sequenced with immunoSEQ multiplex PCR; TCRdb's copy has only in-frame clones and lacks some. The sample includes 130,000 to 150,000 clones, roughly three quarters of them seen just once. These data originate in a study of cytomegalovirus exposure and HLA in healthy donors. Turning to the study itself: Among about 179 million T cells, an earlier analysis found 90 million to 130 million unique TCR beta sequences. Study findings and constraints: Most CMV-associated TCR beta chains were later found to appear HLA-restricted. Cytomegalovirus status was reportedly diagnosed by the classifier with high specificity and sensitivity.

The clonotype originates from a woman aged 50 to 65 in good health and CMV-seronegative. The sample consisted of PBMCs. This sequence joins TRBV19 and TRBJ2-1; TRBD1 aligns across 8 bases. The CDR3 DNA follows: TGTGCCAGTAGCGGACAGGGTTACAATGAGCAGTTCTTC. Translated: CASSGQGYNEQFF.